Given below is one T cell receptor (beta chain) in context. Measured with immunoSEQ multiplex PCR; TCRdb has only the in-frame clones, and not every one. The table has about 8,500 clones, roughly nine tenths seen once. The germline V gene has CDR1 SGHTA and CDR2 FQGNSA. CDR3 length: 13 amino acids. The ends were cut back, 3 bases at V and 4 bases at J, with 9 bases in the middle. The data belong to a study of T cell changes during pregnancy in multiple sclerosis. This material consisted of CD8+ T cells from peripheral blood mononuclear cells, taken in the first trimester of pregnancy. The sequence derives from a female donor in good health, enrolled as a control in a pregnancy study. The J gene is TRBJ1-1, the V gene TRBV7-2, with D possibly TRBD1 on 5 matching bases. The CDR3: CASSFGAATEAFF. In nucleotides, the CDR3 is TGTGCCAGCAGCTTTGGGGCAGCCACTGAAGCTTTCTTT. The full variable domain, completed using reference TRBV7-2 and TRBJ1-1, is GAGVSQSPSNKVTEKGKDVELRCDPISGHTALYWYRQSLGQGLEFLIYFQGNSAPDKSGLPSDRFSAERTGGSVSTLTIQRTQQEDSAVYLCASSFGAATEAFFGQGTRLTVV.